The 20 T cell receptor beta chains below all came from one sample that was sequenced in a study of vaccination and CD4 T cells after COVID-19. Sequencing of cultured CD4+ T cell DNA used the Oncomine TCR Beta short-read assay. TCRdb independently ran MiXCR on the PCR reads; one entry per CDR3 protein. Among 15,000 to 20,000 distinct CDR3 sequences listed, approximately 53% were seen once. The treatment here: roughly 10-day PBMC culture with coronavirus spike peptide pools or control peptides (ViraFEST assay). The antigens these receptors bind are not known. The material was cultured CD4+ T cells from blood, obtained after SARS-CoV-2 vaccination. Receptors originate from a human donor with COVID-19.

The chain couples TRBV6-5 to TRBJ2-7, with TRBD2 identical over 7 bases. Trimming took 0 bases from V and 3 from J; bases not matched to a gene: 5. The CDR3 length is 15 residues. Looked up from germline, CDR1 is MNHEY and CDR2 is SVGAGI. In nucleotides, the CDR3 is TGTGCCAGCAGTTACTCGGAAGCGGGGTACTACGAGCAGTACTTC. Its protein product is CASSYSEAGYYEQYF.

This clonotype turned up a few times. This chain joins TRBV24-1 and TRBJ1-5; TRBD1 is a possible D gene (5 bases). CDR1 is KGHDR and CDR2 is SFDVKD in the germline V gene. The V gene lost 5 bases and the J gene lost 7 bases, with 11 bases spanning the gap. The CDR3 sequence is 13 residues long. CDR3 residues: CATSVGTGQPQHF. CDR3 sequence (DNA): TGTGCCACCAGTGTAGGGACGGGGCAGCCCCAGCATTTT.

This clonotype was detected only a few times. The chain joins TRBV12-3 or TRBV12-4 to TRBJ1-6; a possible D gene is TRBD1 (5 bases). This CDR3 is 16 amino acids long. V lost 5 bases and J 9 bases, leaving 20 bases between the germline ends. The CDR3 loop is CASSRSMAYRGSPLHF. CDR3 DNA sequence: TGTGCCAGCAGTCGAAGTATGGCCTATAGGGGTTCACCCCTCCACTTT.

This clonotype was found a few times. The V call is TRBV11-2, the J call TRBJ2-7; D might be TRBD1 (9 bases). This CDR3 comprises 18 residues. Germline-derived CDR1 and CDR2 are SGHAT and FQNNGV. Between the trimmed V and J ends, which lost 7 bases and 0 bases, there was a span of 25 bases. The CDR3 sequence: CASTRGGTGGPSSYEQYF. The CDR3 bases are TGTGCCAGCACCCGGGGGGGAACAGGGGGCCCAAGCTCCTACGAGCAGTACTTC.

In nucleotides, the CDR3 is TGCAGTGCAAAGATTGGGGGGGGCGTATACAATGAGCAGTTCTTC. This codes for CSAKIGGGVYNEQFF. The chain has TRBV20-1 and TRBJ2-1, with a tentative D call TRBD2 (7 bases). CDR1 and CDR2 from the germline V gene are DFQATT and SNEGSKA (reference sequence). V was shortened by 6 bases and J by 4 bases, with 19 bases between the two germline ends. CDR3 length: 15 residues.

The rearrangement joins TRBV20-1 to TRBJ2-4; TRBD2 aligns across 7 bases. This CDR3 contains 12 residues. Looked up from germline, CDR1 is DFQATT and CDR2 is SNEGSKA (reference sequence). The V segment lost 3 bases and the J segment 7 bases; nucleotides outside the gene matches: 3. CDR3 coding DNA: TGCAGTGCTAGGGGGGGAGGGAACATTCAGTACTTC. It is translated as CSARGGGNIQYF.

In this sample, this clonotype turned up a few times. V gene TRBV20-1 combines with J gene TRBJ1-5, with D perhaps matching TRBD1 (5 bases). V was clipped by 0 bases and J by 7 bases, with 10 bases between them. The CDR3 is made up of 13 amino acids. The germline gives CDR1 DFQATT, CDR2 SNEGSKA (reference sequence). CDR3 sequence (DNA): TGCAGTGCTAGAGATCCCAGGGCACAGCCCCAGCATTTT. It yields the protein CSARDPRAQPQHF.

This clonotype was detected only a few times. The V and J genes are TRBV19 and TRBJ1-5; D is unclear. Germline CDR1 and CDR2: LNHDA and SQIVND (reference sequence). Trimming pared 6 bases from V and 2 bases from J, leaving 5 bases between. There are 12 residues in the CDR3. CDR3 sequence (DNA): TGTGCCAGTAGGGGCGGCAATCAGCCCCAGCATTTT. This gives the protein CASRGGNQPQHF.

The chain has TRBV12-3 or TRBV12-4 and TRBJ1-1; 9 bases match TRBD1. The CDR3 totals 14 residues. V shed 6 bases and J 0 bases; nucleotides not matched to a gene: 2. CDR3 nucleotides: TGTGCCAGCAGGTGGACAGGGGTGAACACTGAAGCTTTCTTT. Translation gives CASRWTGVNTEAFF.

The chain links TRBV28 to TRBJ1-2; D may be TRBD1 (5 bases). Between the trimmed V and J ends, which lost 4 bases and 4 bases, there was a span of 13 bases. This CDR3 region has 14 residues. Per the germline V gene, CDR1 is MDHEN and CDR2 is SYDVKM. The CDR3 protein is CASSSSGGPYGYTF. As DNA, the CDR3 is TGTGCCAGCAGTTCCAGTGGGGGACCCTATGGCTACACCTTC.

This clonotype was seen only a few times. CDR3 coding DNA: TGCAGTGCCACGCCGGGACAGGGGGGCGAGCAGTACTTC. Residues: CSATPGQGGEQYF. The chain uses TRBV20-1 and TRBJ2-7, with 11 bases lining up with TRBD1. Germline CDR1 and CDR2: DFQATT and SNEGSKA (reference sequence). J lost 6 bases, V lost 6 bases, and 7 bases had no gene match. The CDR3 length is 13 residues.

This chain connects TRBV25-1 to TRBJ2-5, with D possibly being TRBD2 (5 bases). The length of the CDR3 is 16 residues. With 3 bases removed from V and 2 bases from J, the gap between germline ends came to 16 bases. Germline CDR1 reads MGHDK; CDR2 reads SYGVNS. CDR3: CASSDAAGRGQETQYF. The CDR3 bases are TGTGCCAGCAGTGACGCGGCAGGTCGGGGTCAAGAGACCCAGTACTTC. The whole variable domain, filled in from reference TRBV25-1 and TRBJ2-5, reads EADIYQTPRYLVIGTGKKITLECSQTMGHDKMYWYQQDPGMELHLIHYSYGVNSTEKGDLSSESTVSRIRTEHFPLTLESARPSHTSQYLCASSDAAGRGQETQYFGPGTRLLVL.

This rearrangement joins TRBV5-6 to TRBJ1-2, with D possibly TRBD1 on 5 matching bases. The CDR3 totals 16 residues. V lost 4 bases and J 0 bases, leaving 16 bases between the germline ends. Germline lookup yields CDR1 SGHDT and CDR2 YYEEEE. The CDR3, as DNA: TGTGCCAGCAGCCCCGCGACCGCGACAGCTAACTATGGCTACACCTTC. This codes for CASSPATATANYGYTF.

The chain links TRBV2 to TRBJ1-4, with TRBD1 identical over 8 bases. Losses at the gene ends were 6 bases for V and 7 bases for J; bases not matched to a gene: 10. Germline CDR1 and CDR2: SNHLY and FYNNEI. The CDR3 totals 15 residues. CDR3 loop: CASRDRAKGSEKLFF. The CDR3 region has the DNA TGTGCCAGCAGGGACAGGGCGAAGGGGTCTGAAAAACTGTTTTTT.

The chain joins TRBV6-2 or TRBV6-3 to TRBJ2-7; the D gene is possibly TRBD2 (6 bases). CDR1 and CDR2 from the germline V gene are MNHEY and SVGEGT. Trimming removed 0 bases at V and 4 bases at J, with 16 bases between. The CDR3 loop spans 16 amino acids. Here the CDR3 reads CASSYSRLWAGYEQYF. The DNA of the CDR3 is TGTGCCAGCAGTTACTCGCGACTCTGGGCGGGGTACGAGCAGTACTTC.

This clonotype was detected a few times. The chain employs TRBV6-1 and TRBJ1-2; 7 bases align to TRBD1. The J segment lost 0 bases and the V segment lost 6 bases, leaving 7 bases of the junction unmatched. Germline V gene data show CDR1 as MNHNS and CDR2 as SASEGT. The CDR3 runs 15 residues. The CDR3 region is CASRLDREPNYGYTF. The CDR3 DNA reads TGTGCCAGCAGACTCGACAGGGAACCTAACTATGGCTACACCTTC.

As concerns this clonotype: Sequence at one end of the junction differs from germline and may be a read error. V gene TRBV6-1 combines with J gene TRBJ2-7, with 8 bases identical to TRBD1. The CDR3 is 14 residues long. Germline assignment: CDR1 MNHNS and CDR2 SASEGT. The CDR3 DNA follows: TGTGCCAGCAGGGAAGGACAGGGATCCTACGAGCAGTACTTC. It translates to CASREGQGSYEQYF.

The chain links TRBV4-3 to TRBJ2-1; 11 nucleotides align to TRBD2. Losses at the gene ends were 0 bases for V and 8 bases for J; bases not matched to a gene: 9. The CDR3 runs 17 residues. Germline-derived CDR1 and CDR2 are LGHNA and YSLEER. For the CDR3, the DNA is TGCGCCAGCAGCCAAGAGCTTCGACTAGCGGGGTCCGATGAGCAGTTCTTC. As protein: CASSQELRLAGSDEQFF.

Only one count was recorded for this clonotype. The chain has TRBV6-1 and TRBJ2-5; D call uncertain. Deletions cut 4 bases from V and 0 bases from J, with 3 bases between. This CDR3 is 12 amino acids long. Germline V gives CDR1 MNHNS, CDR2 SASEGT. The CDR3 bases are TGTGCCAGCAGTGCAAACCAAGAGACCCAGTACTTC. This codes for CASSANQETQYF.

This chain connects TRBV9 to TRBJ1-5; D gene uncertain. Germline CDR1 and CDR2: SGDLS and YYNGEE. The germline V and J ends were trimmed by 0 bases and 2 bases, with 6 bases remaining between them. This CDR3 has 14 residues. CDR3: CASSVGPRNQPQHF. CDR3 sequence (DNA): TGTGCCAGCAGCGTAGGACCCCGCAATCAGCCCCAGCATTTT.